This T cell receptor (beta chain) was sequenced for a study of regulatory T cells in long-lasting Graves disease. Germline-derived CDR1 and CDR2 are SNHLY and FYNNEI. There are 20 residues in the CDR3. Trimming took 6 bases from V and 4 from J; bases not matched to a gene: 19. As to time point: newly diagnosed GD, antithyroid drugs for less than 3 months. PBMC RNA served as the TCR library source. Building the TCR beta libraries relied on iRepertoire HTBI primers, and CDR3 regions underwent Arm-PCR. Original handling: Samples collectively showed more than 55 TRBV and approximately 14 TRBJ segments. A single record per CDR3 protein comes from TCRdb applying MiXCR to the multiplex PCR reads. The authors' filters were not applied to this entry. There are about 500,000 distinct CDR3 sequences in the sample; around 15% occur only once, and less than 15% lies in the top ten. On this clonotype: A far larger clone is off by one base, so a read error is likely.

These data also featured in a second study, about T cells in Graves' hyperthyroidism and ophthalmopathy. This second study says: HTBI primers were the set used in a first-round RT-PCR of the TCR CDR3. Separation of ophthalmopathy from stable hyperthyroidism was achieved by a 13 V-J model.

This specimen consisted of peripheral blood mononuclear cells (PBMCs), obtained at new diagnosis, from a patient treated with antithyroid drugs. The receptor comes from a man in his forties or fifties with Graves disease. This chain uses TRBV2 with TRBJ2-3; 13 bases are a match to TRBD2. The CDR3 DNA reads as TGTGCCAGCAGCTTAGTCGCGACTAGCGGGAGGACCCACCCCTCAGATACGCAGTATTTT. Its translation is CASSLVATSGRTHPSDTQYF.